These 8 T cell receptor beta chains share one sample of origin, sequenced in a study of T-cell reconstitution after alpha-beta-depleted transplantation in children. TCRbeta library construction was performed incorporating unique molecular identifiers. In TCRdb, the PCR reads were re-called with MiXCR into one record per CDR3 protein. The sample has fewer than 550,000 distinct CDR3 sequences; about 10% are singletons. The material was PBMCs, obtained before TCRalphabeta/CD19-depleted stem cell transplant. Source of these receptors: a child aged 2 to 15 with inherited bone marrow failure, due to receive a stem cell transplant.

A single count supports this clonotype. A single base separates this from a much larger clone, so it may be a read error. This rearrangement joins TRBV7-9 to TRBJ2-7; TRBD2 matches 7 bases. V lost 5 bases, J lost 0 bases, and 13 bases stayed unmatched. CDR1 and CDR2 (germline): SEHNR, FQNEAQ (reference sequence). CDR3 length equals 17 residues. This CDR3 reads CASSPTLGGRASYEQYF. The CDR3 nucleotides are TGTGCCAGCAGCCCCACCCTCGGGGGGAGGGCCTCCTACGAGCAGTACTTC.

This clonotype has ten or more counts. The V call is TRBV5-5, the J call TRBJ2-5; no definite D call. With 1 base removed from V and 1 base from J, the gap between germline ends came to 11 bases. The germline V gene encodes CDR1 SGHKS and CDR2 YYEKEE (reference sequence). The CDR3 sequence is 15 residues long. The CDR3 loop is CASSLRTVFQETQYF. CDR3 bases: TGTGCCAGCAGCTTGAGGACGGTCTTCCAAGAGACCCAGTACTTC. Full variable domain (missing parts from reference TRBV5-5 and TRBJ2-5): DAGVTQSPTHLIKTRGQQVTLRCSPISGHKSVSWYQQVLGQGPQFIFQYYEKEERGRGNFPDRFSARQFPNYSSELNVNALLLGDSALYLCASSLRTVFQETQYFGPGTRLLVL.

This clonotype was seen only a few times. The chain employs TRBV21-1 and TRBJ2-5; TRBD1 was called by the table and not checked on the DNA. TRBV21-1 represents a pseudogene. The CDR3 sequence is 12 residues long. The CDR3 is CASSRWDGTQYF. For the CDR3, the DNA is TGTGCCAGCAGCAGATGGGACGGAACCCAGTACTTC.

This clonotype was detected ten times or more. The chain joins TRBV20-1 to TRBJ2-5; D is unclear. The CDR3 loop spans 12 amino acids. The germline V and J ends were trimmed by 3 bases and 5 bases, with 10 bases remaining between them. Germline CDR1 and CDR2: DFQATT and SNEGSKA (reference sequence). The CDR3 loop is CSASKGRETQYF. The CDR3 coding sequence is TGCAGTGCTAGTAAGGGTAGGGAGACCCAGTACTTC.

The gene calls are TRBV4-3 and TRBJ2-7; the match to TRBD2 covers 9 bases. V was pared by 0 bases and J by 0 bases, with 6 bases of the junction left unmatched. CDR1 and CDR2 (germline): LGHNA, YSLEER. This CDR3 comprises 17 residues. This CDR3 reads CASSQERLAVDSYEQYF. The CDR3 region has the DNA TGCGCCAGCAGCCAAGAAAGACTAGCGGTAGACTCCTACGAGCAGTACTTC.

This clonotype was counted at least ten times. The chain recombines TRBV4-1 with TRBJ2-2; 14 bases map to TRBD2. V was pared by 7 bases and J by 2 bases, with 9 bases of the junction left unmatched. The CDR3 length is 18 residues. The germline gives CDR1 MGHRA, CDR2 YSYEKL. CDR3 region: CASTPRLAGGINTGELFF. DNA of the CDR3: TGCGCCAGCACCCCTAGACTAGCGGGAGGGATAAACACCGGGGAGCTGTTTTTT.

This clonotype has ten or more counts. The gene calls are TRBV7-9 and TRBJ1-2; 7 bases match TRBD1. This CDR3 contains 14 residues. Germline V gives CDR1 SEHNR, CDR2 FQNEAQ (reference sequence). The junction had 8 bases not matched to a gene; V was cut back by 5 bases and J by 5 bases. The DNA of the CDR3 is TGTGCCAGCAGCGGGCAGGGACAGAGATATGGCTACACCTTC. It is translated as CASSGQGQRYGYTF.

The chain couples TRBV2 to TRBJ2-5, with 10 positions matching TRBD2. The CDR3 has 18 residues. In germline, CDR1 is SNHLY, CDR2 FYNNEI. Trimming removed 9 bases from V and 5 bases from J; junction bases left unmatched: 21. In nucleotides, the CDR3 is TGTGCCAGTCCTCCACAGAGGCTAGCGGGAGAGAGGGGGGAGACCCAGTACTTC. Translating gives CASPPQRLAGERGETQYF. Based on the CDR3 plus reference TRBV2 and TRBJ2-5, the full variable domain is EPEVTQTPSHQVTQMGQEVILRCVPISNHLYFYWYRQILGQKVEFLVSFYNNEISEKSEIFDDQFSVERPDGSNFTLKIRSTKLEDSAMYFCASPPQRLAGERGETQYFGPGTRLLVL.